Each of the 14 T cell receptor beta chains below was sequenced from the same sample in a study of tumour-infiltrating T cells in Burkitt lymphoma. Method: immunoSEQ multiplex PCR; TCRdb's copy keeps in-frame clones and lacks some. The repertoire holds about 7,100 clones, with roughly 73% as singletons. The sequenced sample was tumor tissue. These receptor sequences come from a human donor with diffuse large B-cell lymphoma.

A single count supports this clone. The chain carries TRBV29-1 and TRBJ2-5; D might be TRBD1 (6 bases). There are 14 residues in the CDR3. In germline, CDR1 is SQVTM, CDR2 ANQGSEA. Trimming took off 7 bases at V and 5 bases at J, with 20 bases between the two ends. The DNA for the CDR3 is TGCAGCGCCACCCCGGGACACGGGCGGGAGACCCAGTACTTC. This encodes CSATPGHGRETQYF.

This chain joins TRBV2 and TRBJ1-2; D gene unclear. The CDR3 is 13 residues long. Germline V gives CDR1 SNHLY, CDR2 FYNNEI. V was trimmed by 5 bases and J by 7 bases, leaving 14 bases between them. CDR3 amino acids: CASSSSTPSGYTF. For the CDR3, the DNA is TGTGCCAGCAGTTCGAGTACCCCCTCTGGCTACACCTTC.

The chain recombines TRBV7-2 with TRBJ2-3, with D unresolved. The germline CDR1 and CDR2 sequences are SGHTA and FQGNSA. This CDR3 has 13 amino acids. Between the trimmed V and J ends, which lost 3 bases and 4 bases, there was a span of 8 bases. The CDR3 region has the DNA TGTACCAGCAGCTTTATGGCGGCAGATACGCAGTATTTT. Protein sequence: CTSSFMAADTQYF.

Here the CDR3 DNA reads TGTGCCAGCAGTCTCAGACAGGGAACTCAGCCCCAGCATTTT. Residues: CASSLRQGTQPQHF. This sequence joins TRBV2 and TRBJ1-5, with 7 bases lining up with TRBD1. V shed 5 bases and J 6 bases; nucleotides not matched to a gene: 7. In germline, CDR1 is SNHLY, CDR2 FYNNEI. The CDR3 has 14 residues.

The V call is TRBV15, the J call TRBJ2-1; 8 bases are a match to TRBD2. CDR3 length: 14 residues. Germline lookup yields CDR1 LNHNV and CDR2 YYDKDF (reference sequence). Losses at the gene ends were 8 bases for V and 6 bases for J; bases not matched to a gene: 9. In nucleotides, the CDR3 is TGTGCCACCGAGAGATCGACTAGCGCCAATGAGCAGTTCTTC. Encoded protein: CATERSTSANEQFF.

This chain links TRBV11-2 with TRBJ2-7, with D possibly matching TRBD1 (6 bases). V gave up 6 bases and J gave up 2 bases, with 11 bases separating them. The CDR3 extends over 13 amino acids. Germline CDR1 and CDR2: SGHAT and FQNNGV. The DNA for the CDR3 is TGTGCCAGCAGAGAGACAGGCACCTACGAGCAGTACTTC. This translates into CASRETGTYEQYF.

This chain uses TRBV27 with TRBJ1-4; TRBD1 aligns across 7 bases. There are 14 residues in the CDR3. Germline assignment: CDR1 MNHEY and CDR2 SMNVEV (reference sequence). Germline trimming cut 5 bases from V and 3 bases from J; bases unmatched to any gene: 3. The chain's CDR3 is CASSAQGANEKLFF. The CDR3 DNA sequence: TGTGCCAGCAGTGCCCAGGGGGCTAATGAAAAACTGTTTTTT.

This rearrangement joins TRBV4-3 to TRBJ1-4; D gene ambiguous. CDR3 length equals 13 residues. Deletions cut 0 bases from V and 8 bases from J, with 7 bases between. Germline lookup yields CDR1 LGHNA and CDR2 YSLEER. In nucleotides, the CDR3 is TGCGCCAGCAGCCAAGATTGGACGGAAAAACTGTTTTTT. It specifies CASSQDWTEKLFF.

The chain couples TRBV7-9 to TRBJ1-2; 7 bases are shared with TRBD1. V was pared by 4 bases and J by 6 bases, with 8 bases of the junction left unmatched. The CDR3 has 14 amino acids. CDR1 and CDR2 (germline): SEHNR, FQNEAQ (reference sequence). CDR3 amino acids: CASSSMEQGHGYTF. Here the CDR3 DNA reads TGTGCCAGCAGCTCGATGGAACAGGGGCATGGCTACACCTTC. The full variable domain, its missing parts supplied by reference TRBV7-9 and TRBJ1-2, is DTGVSQNPRHKITKRGQNVTFRCDPISEHNRLYWYRQTLGQGPEFLTYFQNEAQLEKSRLLSDRFSAERPKGSFSTLEIQRTEQGDSAMYLCASSSMEQGHGYTFGSGTRLTVV.

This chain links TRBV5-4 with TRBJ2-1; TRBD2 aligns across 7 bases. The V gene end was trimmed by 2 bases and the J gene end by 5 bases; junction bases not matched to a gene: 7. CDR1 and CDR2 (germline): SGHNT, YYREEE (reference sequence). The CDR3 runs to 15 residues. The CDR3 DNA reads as TGTGCCAGCAGCTTTGGAGCGGGGCTAAACAATGAGCAGTTCTTC. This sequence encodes CASSFGAGLNNEQFF.

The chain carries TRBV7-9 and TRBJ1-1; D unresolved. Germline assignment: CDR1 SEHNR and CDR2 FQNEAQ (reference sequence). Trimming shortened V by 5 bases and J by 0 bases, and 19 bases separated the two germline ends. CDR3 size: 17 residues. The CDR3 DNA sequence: TGTGCCAGCAGCACCATCTCGAATCGGTTTCTGAACACTGAAGCTTTCTTT. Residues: CASSTISNRFLNTEAFF.

CDR3 sequence: CASSLPTGGISYEQYF. The DNA of the CDR3 is TGTGCCAGCAGTCTACCGACAGGGGGCATCTCCTACGAGCAGTACTTC. This sequence joins TRBV2 and TRBJ2-7; TRBD1 matches at 10 bases. J lost 0 bases, V lost 5 bases, and 7 bases had no gene match. The germline CDR1 and CDR2 sequences are SNHLY and FYNNEI. This CDR3 is built from 16 residues.

CDR3 DNA: TGTGCCAGCAGCCCGAGGTTGGGCCGCGCTGGGGCCAACGTCCTGACTTTC. Its protein is CASSPRLGRAGANVLTF. V is TRBV5-5 and J is TRBJ2-6, with D unresolved. V lost 4 bases to trimming and J lost 2 bases, with 16 bases between them. This CDR3 has 17 amino acids. In germline, CDR1 is SGHKS, CDR2 YYEKEE (reference sequence).

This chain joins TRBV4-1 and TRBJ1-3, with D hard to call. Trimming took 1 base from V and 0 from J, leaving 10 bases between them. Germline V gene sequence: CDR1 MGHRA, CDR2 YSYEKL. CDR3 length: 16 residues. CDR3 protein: CASSQGRAFSGNTIYF. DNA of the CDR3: TGCGCCAGCAGCCAAGGGCGGGCCTTCTCTGGAAACACCATATATTTT.